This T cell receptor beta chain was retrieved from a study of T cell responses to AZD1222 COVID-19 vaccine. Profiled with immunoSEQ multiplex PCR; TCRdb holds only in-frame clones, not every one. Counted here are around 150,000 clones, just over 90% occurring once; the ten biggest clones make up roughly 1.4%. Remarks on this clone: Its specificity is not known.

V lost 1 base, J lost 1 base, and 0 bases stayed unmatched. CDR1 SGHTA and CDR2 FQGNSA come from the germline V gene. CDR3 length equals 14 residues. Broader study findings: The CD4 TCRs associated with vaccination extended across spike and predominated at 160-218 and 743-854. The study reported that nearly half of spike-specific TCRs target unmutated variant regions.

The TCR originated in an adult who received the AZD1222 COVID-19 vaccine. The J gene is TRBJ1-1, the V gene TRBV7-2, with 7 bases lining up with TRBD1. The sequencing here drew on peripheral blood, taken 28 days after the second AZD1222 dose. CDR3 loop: CASSLGQGNTEAFF. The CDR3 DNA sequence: TGTGCCAGCAGCTTAGGACAGGGGAACACTGAAGCTTTCTTT.